The present TCR beta chain was sequenced within a study of cytomegalovirus exposure and HLA in healthy donors. Study-level results: When a later analysis compared HLA-associated TCR beta chains with equally common others, the HLA-associated chains turned out to be more clonally expanded and to have lower generation probabilities. Later on, an analysis tied 15,000 to 20,000 TCR beta sequences to HLA alleles at 0.05 false discovery rate. The study designated around 150 TCR beta chains cytomegalovirus-associated.

CDR1 is WNHNN and CDR2 is SYGVQD in the germline V gene (reference sequence). The V gene lost 2 bases and the J gene lost 8 bases, with 16 bases spanning the gap. CDR3 length equals 15 residues. 13 Jbeta primers and 60 Vbeta primers were used for the PCR. Assay used: immunoSEQ multiplex PCR; TCRdb lists only in-frame clones, some missing. Among approximately 100,000 clones listed, about four fifths were seen once. In its sample, this clone was seen a few times. Its antigen is still unknown. The sequenced material came from PBMCs. This clonotype was sampled from a female donor in good health and CMV-seropositive. V and J are TRBV10-1 and TRBJ2-1; no clear D. The CDR3 nucleotides are TGCGCCAGCAGTGAGGCGACAACGGTTTTCGATGAGCAGTTCTTC. Its protein product is CASSEATTVFDEQFF.